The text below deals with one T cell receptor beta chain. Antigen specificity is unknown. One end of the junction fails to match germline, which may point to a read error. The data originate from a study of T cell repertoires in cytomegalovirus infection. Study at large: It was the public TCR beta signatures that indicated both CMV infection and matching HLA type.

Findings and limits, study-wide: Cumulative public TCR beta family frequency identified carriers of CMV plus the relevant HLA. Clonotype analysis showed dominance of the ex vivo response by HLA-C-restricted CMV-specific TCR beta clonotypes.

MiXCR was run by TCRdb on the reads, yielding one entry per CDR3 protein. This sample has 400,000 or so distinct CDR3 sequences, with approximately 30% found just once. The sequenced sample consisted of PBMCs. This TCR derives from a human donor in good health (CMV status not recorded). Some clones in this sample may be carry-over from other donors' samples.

This CDR3 is CSSSLAGANEQYF. The CDR3 nucleotides read TGTTCCAGCAGCTTAGCGGGGGCCAATGAGCAGTACTTC. This chain connects TRBV7-8 to TRBJ2-1, with TRBD2 matching over 9 bases. The DNA end favors TRBJ2-7, so the J call may be wrong. The germline V gene encodes CDR1 SGHVS and CDR2 FQNEAQ. This CDR3 spans 13 amino acids.